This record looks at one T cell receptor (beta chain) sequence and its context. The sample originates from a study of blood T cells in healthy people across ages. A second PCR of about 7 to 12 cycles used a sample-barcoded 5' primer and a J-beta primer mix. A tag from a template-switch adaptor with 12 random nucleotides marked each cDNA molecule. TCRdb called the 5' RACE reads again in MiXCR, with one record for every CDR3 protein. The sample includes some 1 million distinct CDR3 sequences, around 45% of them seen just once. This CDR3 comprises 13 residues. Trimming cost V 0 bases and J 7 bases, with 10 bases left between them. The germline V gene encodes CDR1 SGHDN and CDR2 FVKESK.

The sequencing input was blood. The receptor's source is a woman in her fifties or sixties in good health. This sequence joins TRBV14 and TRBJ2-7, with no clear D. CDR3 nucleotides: TGTGCCAGCAGCCAAGAGCGTAGGGATGAGCAGTACTTC. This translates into CASSQERRDEQYF.